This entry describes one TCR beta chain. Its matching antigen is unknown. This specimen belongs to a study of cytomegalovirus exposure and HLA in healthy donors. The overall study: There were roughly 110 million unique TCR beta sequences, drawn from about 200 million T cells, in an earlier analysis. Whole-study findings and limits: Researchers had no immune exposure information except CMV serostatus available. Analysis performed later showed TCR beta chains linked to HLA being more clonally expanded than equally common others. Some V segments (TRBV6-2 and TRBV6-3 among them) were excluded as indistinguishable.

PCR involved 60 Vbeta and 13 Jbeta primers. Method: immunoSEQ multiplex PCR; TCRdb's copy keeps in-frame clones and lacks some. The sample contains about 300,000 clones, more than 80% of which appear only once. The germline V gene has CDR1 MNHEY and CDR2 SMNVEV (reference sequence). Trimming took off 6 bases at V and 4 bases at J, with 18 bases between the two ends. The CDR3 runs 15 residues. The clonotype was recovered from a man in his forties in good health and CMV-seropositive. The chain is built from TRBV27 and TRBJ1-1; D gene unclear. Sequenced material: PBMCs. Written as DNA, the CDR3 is TGTGCCAGCAGCCCCTTGGAAGCGAGGATCACTGAAGCTTTCTTT. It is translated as CASSPLEARITEAFF.